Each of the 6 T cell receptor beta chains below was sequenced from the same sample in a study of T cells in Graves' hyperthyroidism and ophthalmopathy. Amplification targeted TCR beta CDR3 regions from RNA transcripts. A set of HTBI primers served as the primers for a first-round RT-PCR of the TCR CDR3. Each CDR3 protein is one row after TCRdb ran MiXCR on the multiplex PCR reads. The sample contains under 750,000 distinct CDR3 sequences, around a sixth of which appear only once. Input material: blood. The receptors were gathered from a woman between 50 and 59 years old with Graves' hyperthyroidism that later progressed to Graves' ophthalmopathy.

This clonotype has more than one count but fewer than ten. The CDR3 DNA reads as TGCGGATGGGGGGGGGCAGAGACCCAGTACTTC. Amino acid sequence: CGWGGAETQYF. This sequence joins TRBV20-1 and TRBJ2-5; possibly TRBD2 for D (7 bases). The CDR3 length is 11 residues. In germline, CDR1 is DFQATT, CDR2 SNEGSKA (reference sequence).

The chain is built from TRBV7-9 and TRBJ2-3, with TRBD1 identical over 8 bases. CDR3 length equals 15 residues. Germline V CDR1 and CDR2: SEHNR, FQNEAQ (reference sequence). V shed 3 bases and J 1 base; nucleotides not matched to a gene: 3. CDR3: CASSLGQVRTDTQYF. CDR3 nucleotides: TGTGCCAGCAGCTTGGGACAGGTTCGCACAGATACGCAGTATTTT. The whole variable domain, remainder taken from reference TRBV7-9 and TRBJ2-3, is DTGVSQNPRHKITKRGQNVTFRCDPISEHNRLYWYRQTLGQGPEFLTYFQNEAQLEKSRLLSDRFSAERPKGSFSTLEIQRTEQGDSAMYLCASSLGQVRTDTQYFGPGTRLTVL.

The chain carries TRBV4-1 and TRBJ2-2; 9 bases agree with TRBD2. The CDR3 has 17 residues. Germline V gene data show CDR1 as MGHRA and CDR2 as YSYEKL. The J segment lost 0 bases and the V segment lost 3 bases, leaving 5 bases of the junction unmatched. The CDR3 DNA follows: TGCGCCAGCAGCCATGACAGCGGGGGGACGAACACCGGGGAGCTGTTTTTT. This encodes CASSHDSGGTNTGELFF.

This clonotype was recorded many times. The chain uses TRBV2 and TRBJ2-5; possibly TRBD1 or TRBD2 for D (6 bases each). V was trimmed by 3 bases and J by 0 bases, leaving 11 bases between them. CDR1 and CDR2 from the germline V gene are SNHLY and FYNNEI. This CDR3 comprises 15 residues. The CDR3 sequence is CASSEGGADQETQYF. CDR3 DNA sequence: TGTGCCAGCAGTGAGGGGGGCGCGGACCAAGAGACCCAGTACTTC.

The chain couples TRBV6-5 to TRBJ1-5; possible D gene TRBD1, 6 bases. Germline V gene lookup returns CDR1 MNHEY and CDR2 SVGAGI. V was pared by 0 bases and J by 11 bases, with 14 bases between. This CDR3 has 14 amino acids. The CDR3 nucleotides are TGTGCCAGCAGTTACTCGCTCGGGGGCGAAGCCCAGCATTTT. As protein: CASSYSLGGEAQHF.

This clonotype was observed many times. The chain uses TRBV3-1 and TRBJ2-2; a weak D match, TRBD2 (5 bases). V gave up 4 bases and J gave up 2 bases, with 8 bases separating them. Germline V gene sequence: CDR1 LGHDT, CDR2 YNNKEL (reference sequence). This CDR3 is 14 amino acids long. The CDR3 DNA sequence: TGTGCCAGCAGCCCCCGGGGAAACACCGGGGAGCTGTTTTTT. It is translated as CASSPRGNTGELFF.